This paragraph covers one TCR beta chain sequence. Germline loops: CDR1 SGHDT, CDR2 YYEEEE. The CDR3 covers 13 residues. Trimming took 0 bases from V and 5 from J, leaving 8 bases between them. This sample is drawn from a study of blood T cell repertoires in COVID-19. Study as a whole: COVID-19 samples, acute and convalescent, were from the United States, Italy and Spain.

Authors' methods: Reference gene primer amplification gave estimated nucleated cell counts. Data came from immunoSEQ multiplex PCR; TCRdb stores just in-frame clones and leaves some out. That table furnishes V, J and clone size, whereas the DNA furnished D and trimming. The sample has approximately 130,000 clones; 80% to 90% are singletons. The rearrangement links TRBV5-6 to TRBJ2-5, with a weak D call TRBD2 (6 bases). The sample comprised peripheral blood. The receptor's source is a man aged 50-59 years with active COVID-19. In nucleotides, the CDR3 is TGTGCCAGCAGCTTGGAGGGGACTGAGACCCAGTACTTC. Residues: CASSLEGTETQYF.